Reported below is one T cell receptor (beta chain). As yet, its antigen is unknown. The record originates from a study of T cells in localized non-small cell lung cancer. General study results and limits: Higher T cell density in the blood was associated with longer overall survival, whereas higher adjacent-lung clonality associated with shorter survival. Sequencing involved a lone tumor region, leaving heterogeneity possible. There were a median roughly 59 of the top 100 tumor clones appearing in adjacent lung.

Trimming left V 2 bases short and J 7 bases short, with 8 bases between. The germline CDR1 and CDR2 sequences are MDHEN and SYDVKM. This CDR3 has 13 residues. Using immunoSEQ multiplex PCR, the repertoire was profiled, and TCRdb retains in-frame clones only, with some absent. The profile shows 45,000 to 55,000 clones, 86% of them singletons. The source material was peripheral blood, sampled before any cancer treatment. The sequence was obtained from a male donor aged 60 or older with stage III squamous cell lung carcinoma. This sequence joins TRBV28 and TRBJ1-4; the D is unclear. The CDR3 is CASSLGRSEKLFF. Written as DNA, the CDR3 is TGTGCCAGCAGTTTAGGACGGTCTGAAAAACTGTTTTTT. Full variable domain (rest looked up from reference TRBV28 and TRBJ1-4): DVKVTQSSRYLVKRTGEKVFLECVQDMDHENMFWYRQDPGLGLRLIYFSYDVKMKEKGDIPEGYSVSREKKERFSLILESASTNQTSMYLCASSLGRSEKLFFGSGTQLSVL.